This T cell receptor (beta chain) was sequenced for a study of shared clonotypes between healthy human individuals (dated by TCRdb to the early 2020s). Background for the entire study: Three men and a couple of women, aged 18 to 49 years, made up the cohort. Leukapheresis yielded between about 0.85 and 9 billion PBMCs per donor. To increase sequencing depth and limit assay-specific biases, TCR repertoire library preparation and sequencing were carried out by different laboratories using diverse techniques. For each donor, CD4 naive and CD4 memory were each run on three plates, CD8 naive on two plates, and CD8 memory on one plate. To estimate repertoire size and how much clonotypes are shared between individuals, the study performed deep sequencing of blood TCR repertoires from 4 to 6 healthy adults.

What the work shows at the level of the full study, not this receptor alone: Rarefaction of sorted-subset datasets indicated incomplete sequencing despite the large sequencing depth. Sampling was limited to blood, and TCR repertoires in tissue likely differ from TCR repertoires in blood. Based on pairwise subsampling, the degree of clonotype sharing among donors was expected to be affected by sequencing depth. Estimated clonotype richness was generally larger for naive than for memory subsets. The small number of donors limited the genetic and exposure-history diversity represented. When a handful of donors were compared, the shared fraction of clonotypes was about 5% for naive CD4, around 3.5% for naive CD8, 2% to 2.5% for memory CD4, and roughly 0.43% for memory CD8. Compared with non-shared clonotypes, the clonotypes found in all four sorted-subset donors had higher generation probabilities.

Using the deep immunoSEQ assay, multiplex PCR amplified TCR CDR3 regions from genomic DNA. Extracted genomic DNA from each cell subset was distributed evenly across all wells of several immunoSEQ 96-well plates, and each plate was treated as a replicate. Each replicate PCR for sorted subsets received about 180 ng genomic DNA, equal to tens of thousands of T cell genomes. Purified libraries were measured with a Qubit 3.0 fluorometer, size-checked on a Bioanalyzer 2100, and measured again with the KAPA Library Quantification kit. Each immunoSEQ 96-well plate was sequenced on its own single-read 150-cycle Illumina NextSeq 550 flow cell. In the authors' own workflow: Because the immunoSEQ output held only junctional sequences and lacked quality scores, the filtering could not match the filtering applied to full-length reads. To assign V/J genes and CDR3, sequences were annotated using PyIR, a Python wrapper for IgBLAST v1.9, with IMGT germline references. Reads with weak V/J assignments (E-value above 1e-6), missing CDR3, stop codons, out-of-frame junctions, or ambiguous translated residues were removed. V3J clonotypes were defined as sequences sharing an identical inferred V gene, J gene, and CDR3 amino acid sequence. Percentage overlap between repertoires was computed as shared unique clonotypes divided by the size of the smaller repertoire. Richness of each repertoire was evaluated using RTK rarefaction, the Chao1 estimator, and Recon v2.1 estimates of unobserved clonotypes. For all TCRbeta clonotypes obtained by the gDNA method from a handful of donors, generation probabilities were computed with OLGA. TCRdb re-hosts the immuneACCESS table, in-frame sequences only. Its copies lack some clones; in the studies checked, an unresolved V gene accounts for under half of them, and the cause for the rest is not known. The V and J calls and clone size come from that table; D and trimming were worked out from the DNA. This sample has some 2,400,000 clones in its table, and 95% of those were observed once. Of the sample, around 0.13% is held by the ten largest clones.

This clone was recorded once. Which antigen it targets is not known. Per-nucleotide qualities are absent, and no much larger clonotype sits a single base away. The germline V gene (reference sequence) provides CDR1 MNHEY and CDR2 SMNVEV. The CDR3, from cysteine to phenylalanine, totals 16 residues. Here the CDR3 DNA is all that survives: 48 bases in frame from base 1. The germline ends are 23 bases apart after V is trimmed by 5 bases and J by 7 bases. The donors were healthy, HIV-negative adults who had no recently reported acute infections or vaccinations. Every donor was a Caucasian adult living in Nashville, Tennessee, USA. CD4+ T cells were enriched by magnetic negative selection; naive cells were then positively selected on CD45RA, and the negative fraction formed the memory subset. Blood was collected by leukapheresis, and PBMCs were isolated by Ficoll-Histopaque density gradient centrifugation and then cryopreserved in liquid nitrogen vapor phase. Analytical flow cytometry was used to check the purity and quantity of each magnetically sorted T cell population. Each sorted fraction had its genomic DNA isolated and then quantified by UV absorbance on a Nanodrop 2000c.

The chain uses TRBV27 and TRBJ1-1; TRBD1 is a possible D gene, resting on 5 matching bases. The sample taken for sequencing was naive CD4+ T cells sorted from blood. The sample's cell subset or site, from its label and the paper: CD45RA+ positively selected. This TCR derives from a man aged 18 to 30 in good health. CDR3 loop: CASSKNGVSQVLEAFF. The DNA sequence is as follows: TGTGCCAGCAGTAAAAATGGGGTGTCACAGGTCCTTGAAGCTTTCTTT.